The 10 T cell receptor beta chains listed next were all sequenced from one sample in a study of blood T cells in healthy people across ages. The second PCR ran about 6 to 11 cycles with a sample-barcoded 5' primer and J-beta primers. TCRdb reanalysed the 5' RACE reads using MiXCR and keeps one entry per CDR3 protein. The data show 1.5 million to 1.9 million distinct CDR3 sequences, 40% to 45% seen once. Specimen: blood. These receptor sequences come from a woman aged 18-29 years in good health.

This clonotype was picked up a small number of times. This chain connects TRBV6-4 to TRBJ2-3; 11 nucleotides line up with TRBD2. The V segment lost 4 bases and the J segment 7 bases; nucleotides outside the gene matches: 10. The germline V gene has CDR1 MRHNA and CDR2 SNTAGT. The CDR3 covers 16 residues. CDR3 bases: TGTGCCAGCAGTGGCAGGGGACTAGCGGATTTAAATACGCAGTATTTT. The encoded protein is CASSGRGLADLNTQYF.

V and J are TRBV2 and TRBJ2-7, with TRBD2 matching over 8 bases. This CDR3 has 16 residues. Germline trimming cut 7 bases from V and 0 bases from J; bases unmatched to any gene: 11. CDR1 and CDR2 from the germline V gene are SNHLY and FYNNEI. The CDR3 is CASIFFPSGSSYEQYF. The DNA of the CDR3 is TGTGCCAGCATATTTTTCCCCAGCGGGAGCTCCTACGAGCAGTACTTC.

This clonotype was recorded a few times. The rearrangement links TRBV20-1 to TRBJ2-5; no definite D call. Trimming removed 3 bases at V and 2 bases at J, with 10 bases between. This CDR3 has 13 amino acids. The germline CDR1 and CDR2 sequences are DFQATT and SNEGSKA (reference sequence). As DNA, the CDR3 is TGCAGTGCTAGCTTCCCCAGGCAAGAGACCCAGTACTTC. Translated, it gives CSASFPRQETQYF.

The V gene is TRBV6-2 or TRBV6-3, the J gene TRBJ2-3; unclear D gene. Germline-derived CDR1 and CDR2 are MNHEY and SVGEGT. The V end was cut by 6 bases, the J end by 5 bases, with 12 bases between. This CDR3 comprises 13 residues. This CDR3 is CASRSSAQDTQYF. DNA for the CDR3: TGTGCCAGCAGAAGCTCCGCACAAGATACGCAGTATTTT.

This clonotype was found a few times. The chain uses TRBV7-9 and TRBJ1-4; no clear D gene. The CDR3 covers 12 residues. Germline-derived CDR1 and CDR2 are SEHNR and FQNEAQ (reference sequence). Trimming stripped 6 bases from V and 2 bases from J, with 4 bases between. The CDR3 reads CASSQTNEKLFF. CDR3 sequence (DNA): TGTGCCAGCAGTCAGACTAATGAAAAACTGTTTTTT.

The rearrangement links TRBV18 to TRBJ2-3, with a tentative D call TRBD2 (6 bases). The CDR3 sequence is 13 residues long. Germline V CDR1 and CDR2: KGHSH, LQKENI. Trimming removed 6 bases at V and 8 bases at J, with 15 bases between. CDR3 region: CASSSALEGTQYF. CDR3 DNA sequence: TGTGCCAGCTCGAGCGCTCTGGAGGGTACGCAGTATTTT. Full variable domain (outside the CDR3, taken from reference TRBV18 and TRBJ2-3): NAGVMQNPRHLVRRRGQEARLRCSPMKGHSHVYWYRQLPEEGLKFMVYLQKENIIDESGMPKERFSAEFPKEGPSILRIQQVVRGDSAAYFCASSSALEGTQYFGPGTRLTVL.

The chain links TRBV12-3 or TRBV12-4 to TRBJ2-4, with a weak D call TRBD2 (5 bases). V lost 7 bases and J lost 13, with 14 bases in between. This CDR3 is 11 amino acids long. The CDR3 loop is CASTLGWEQYF. The CDR3 DNA reads as TGTGCCAGCACCCTGGGGTGGGAGCAGTACTTC.

This clonotype turned up a few times. The chain is built from TRBV28 and TRBJ2-1, with D perhaps matching TRBD2 (7 bases). CDR3 length equals 12 residues. CDR1 is MDHEN and CDR2 is SYDVKM in the germline V gene. V was pared by 8 bases and J by 8 bases, with 13 bases between. The CDR3, as DNA: TGTGCCAGCGCGGGGGCCCCGGATGAGCAGTTCTTC. It encodes CASAGAPDEQFF.

This clonotype was found a few times. The chain employs TRBV12-3 or TRBV12-4 and TRBJ2-5; 9 nucleotides line up with TRBD1. After removal of 5 bases from V and 5 bases from J, the junction contained 6 bases not matched to a gene. CDR3 size: 14 residues. The CDR3 sequence: CASSLRDRVETQYF. CDR3 coding DNA: TGTGCCAGCAGTCTCCGGGACAGGGTTGAGACCCAGTACTTC.

The table lists this clonotype with a few counts. The V gene is TRBV3-1, the J gene TRBJ1-2, with D unclear. V was pared by 2 bases and J by 5 bases, with 12 bases between. Germline assignment: CDR1 LGHDT and CDR2 YNNKEL (reference sequence). CDR3 length: 14 residues. CDR3 residues: CASSQNSPGYGYTF. CDR3 nucleotides: TGTGCCAGCAGCCAAAACAGCCCTGGGTATGGCTACACCTTC.